The sample holds many counts of the clone carrying this T cell receptor beta chain. Its target is unknown. This sample is drawn from a study of T cells in Graves' hyperthyroidism and ophthalmopathy. Study-level findings and limits: Among thyroid clonotypes expanded above 0.001, most also appeared in blood.

This CDR3 region has 17 residues. Germline CDR1 and CDR2: SGHVS and FQNEAQ. Trimming removed 7 bases at V and 3 bases at J, with 22 bases between. TCR beta CDR3 regions were amplified from RNA transcripts. Researchers ran a first-round RT-PCR on the TCR CDR3 using the HTBI primer set. Via MiXCR, TCRdb re-called the multiplex PCR reads, giving one row per CDR3 protein. The sample comprises 250,000 or so distinct CDR3 sequences, roughly 15% of which are singletons, and over 30% rests with the top ten. Input material: blood. The chain couples TRBV7-8 to TRBJ1-5; tentatively, D is TRBD1 (6 bases). This TCR was recovered from a woman aged 45 to 65 with Graves' hyperthyroidism that later progressed to Graves' ophthalmopathy. The DNA of the CDR3 is TGTGCCAGCACCCAAGAGACGGCAGGGGCCACCAATCAGCCCCAGCATTTT. This sequence encodes CASTQETAGATNQPQHF.